Included here is one T cell receptor beta chain sequence, with context. The junction shows a germline mismatch at one end, possibly a read error. Germline values: CDR1 SEHNR, CDR2 FQNEAQ (reference sequence). This CDR3 is built from 16 residues. One entry per CDR3 protein results from TCRdb running MiXCR on the PCR reads. The repertoire has hundreds of thousands of distinct CDR3 sequences, about a fifth of them found once; the top ten carry approximately 0.83%. The data are from a study of molecular identifiers for immune sequencing clone quantification. Sequencing was carried out using naive CD8+ T cells from blood, with Jurkat cell RNA spiked in. This sample's subset: FACS-sorted CD8+CD4-CCR7+CD45RA+ naive T cells. The chain joins TRBV7-9 to TRBJ2-1; TRBD2 matches at 10 bases. The clonotype was recovered from a human donor in good health. Some libraries in this study had Jurkat cell RNA spiked in. CDR3 in amino acids: CASEELAGGSYNKQSF. The CDR3 DNA is TGTGCCAGCGAAGAATTAGCGGGGGGCTCCTACAATAAGCAGTCCTTC.